Each of the 31 T cell receptor beta chains below was sequenced from the same sample in a study of blood T cell repertoires in COVID-19. Here immunoSEQ multiplex PCR was the method, and the copy in TCRdb shows in-frame clones only, minus some. Among a few hundred thousand clones listed, approximately 90% were seen once. The specimen was peripheral blood. All receptors derive from a man aged 18 to 29 with active or convalescent COVID-19.

The chain combines TRBV13 with TRBJ1-2, with 7 nucleotides matching TRBD1. CDR1 is PRHDT and CDR2 is FYEKMQ in the germline V gene (reference sequence). The CDR3 is 13 residues long. The V segment lost 8 bases and the J segment 3 bases; nucleotides outside the gene matches: 6. This CDR3 reads CASSIGGDYGYTF. CDR3 coding DNA: TGTGCCAGCTCGATAGGGGGCGACTATGGCTACACCTTC.

This chain joins TRBV7-9 and TRBJ2-7, with 14 bases identical to TRBD2. The germline V gene has CDR1 SEHNR and CDR2 FQNEAQ (reference sequence). V shed 5 bases and J 3 bases; nucleotides not matched to a gene: 3. The CDR3 has 15 residues. The CDR3 nucleotides are TGTGCCAGCAGCCCCGGACTAGCGGGGGGCTACGAGCAGTACTTC. As protein: CASSPGLAGGYEQYF.

This chain joins TRBV24-1 and TRBJ2-1, with 8 bases aligning to TRBD2. The CDR3 totals 19 residues. Looked up from germline, CDR1 is KGHDR and CDR2 is SFDVKD. V gave up 3 bases and J gave up 0 bases; unmatched junction bases: 12. The CDR3 DNA reads as TGTGCCACCAGTGATCCCCGGACTAGCCAAGGATCCTCCTACAATGAGCAGTTCTTC. Translation: CATSDPRTSQGSSYNEQFF.

The V gene is TRBV6-5, the J gene TRBJ1-5, with a weak D call TRBD1 (5 bases). CDR1 and CDR2 from the germline V gene are MNHEY and SVGAGI. The CDR3 consists of 15 residues. Deletions cut 5 bases from V and 0 bases from J, with 11 bases between. Here the CDR3 reads CASSRTPYSNQPQHF. CDR3 sequence (DNA): TGTGCCAGCAGTCGGACACCGTATAGCAATCAGCCCCAGCATTTT.

The chain has TRBV6-6 and TRBJ2-1, with D possibly matching TRBD2 (5 bases). Looked up from germline, CDR1 is MNHNY and CDR2 is SVGAGI (reference sequence). The length of the CDR3 is 12 residues. Trimming removed 3 bases from V and 15 bases from J, with 15 bases in between. In nucleotides, the CDR3 is TGTGCCAGCAGTTATGGACTTGAGCGGTTGTTCTTC. Protein sequence: CASSYGLERLFF.

The chain joins TRBV9 to TRBJ1-3; D may be TRBD1 (5 bases). The CDR3 is made up of 13 amino acids. V dropped 4 bases and J dropped 6 bases, with 11 bases sitting between them. The germline V gene has CDR1 SGDLS and CDR2 YYNGEE. The CDR3 DNA reads TGTGCCAGCAGCCCCGGGACTGCAAACACCATATATTTT. Protein product: CASSPGTANTIYF.

The chain uses TRBV19 and TRBJ2-7; D is possibly TRBD1 (6 bases). Germline CDR1 is LNHDA and CDR2 is SQIVND (reference sequence). V lost 5 bases to trimming and J lost 1 base, with 9 bases between them. The CDR3 is made up of 13 amino acids. Here the CDR3 reads CASSLTGSYEQYF. The DNA for the CDR3 is TGTGCCAGTAGTCTCACAGGGTCCTACGAGCAGTACTTC.

V and J are TRBV6-2 or TRBV6-3 and TRBJ2-1, with 9 positions matching TRBD1. Germline V gene sequence: CDR1 MNHEY, CDR2 SVGEGT. This CDR3 spans 17 amino acids. J gave up 7 bases and V 6 bases, and 16 bases lay outside the gene matches. CDR3 sequence: CASSRPGTGYLENEQFF. The CDR3 DNA sequence: TGTGCCAGCAGCCGTCCCGGGACAGGGTATCTGGAAAATGAGCAGTTCTTC.

This clone was observed a single time. The rearrangement uses TRBV5-1 and TRBJ1-1; D ambiguous. The CDR3 is made up of 14 amino acids. Trimming stripped 5 bases from V and 5 bases from J, with 16 bases between. Germline V lookup: CDR1 SGHRS, CDR2 YFSETQ. This chain's CDR3 is CASRPGRVMTEAFF. The CDR3 DNA follows: TGCGCCAGCAGACCTGGGAGGGTTATGACTGAAGCTTTCTTT.

The chain recombines TRBV15 with TRBJ2-1; 10 bases agree with TRBD2. Germline loops: CDR1 LNHNV, CDR2 YYDKDF (reference sequence). The CDR3 loop spans 16 amino acids. Trimming removed 5 bases from V and 2 bases from J; junction bases left unmatched: 6. The DNA for the CDR3 is TGTGCCACCAGCTTGTACGGACTAGCGGCCTACAATGAGCAGTTCTTC. As protein: CATSLYGLAAYNEQFF. Full variable domain (missing parts from reference TRBV15 and TRBJ2-1): DAMVIQNPRYQVTQFGKPVTLSCSQTLNHNVMYWYQQKSSQAPKLLFHYYDKDFNNEADTPDNFQSRRPNTSFCFLDIRSPGLGDTAMYLCATSLYGLAAYNEQFFGPGTRLTVL.

This rearrangement joins TRBV3-1 (or the pseudogene TRBV3-2) to TRBJ2-5, with 10 positions matching TRBD2. Losses at the gene ends were 4 bases for V and 1 base for J; bases not matched to a gene: 9. The CDR3 loop spans 17 amino acids. Germline CDR1 is LGHDT and CDR2 is YNNKEL (reference sequence). The CDR3 DNA reads TGTGCCAGCAGCCTCACCACCGGGACTAGCGTCCAAGAGACCCAGTACTTC. Amino acids: CASSLTTGTSVQETQYF.

This clone showed up just once. The chain is built from TRBV4-2 and TRBJ2-7; TRBD2 aligns across 10 bases. Germline V gene data show CDR1 as LGHNA and CDR2 as YNFKEQ. Losses at the gene ends were 4 bases for V and 6 bases for J; bases not matched to a gene: 6. The CDR3 loop spans 14 amino acids. CDR3 nucleotides: TGTGCCAGCAGCCTCAGCGGGACTAGCGTCGAGCAGTACTTC. Amino acid sequence: CASSLSGTSVEQYF.

This chain uses TRBV24-1 with TRBJ2-7, with TRBD2 matching over 7 bases. Germline assignment: CDR1 KGHDR and CDR2 SFDVKD. Trimming took 2 bases from V and 6 from J; bases not matched to a gene: 15. The CDR3 is 17 amino acids. In nucleotides, the CDR3 is TGTGCCACCAGTGATTCGGCGGGAGATCGTAGGCGGGGCGAGCAGTACTTC. Its translation: CATSDSAGDRRRGEQYF.

In its sample, this clone was seen a few times. V usage is TRBV2 and J usage is TRBJ1-2, with a possible D match to TRBD1 (5 bases). The CDR3 consists of 14 residues. Germline CDR1 SNHLY, CDR2 FYNNEI. V was shortened by 8 bases and J by 5 bases, with 18 bases between the two germline ends. CDR3 in amino acids: CASPTGAPEYGYTF. The CDR3 DNA is TGTGCCAGCCCCACTGGGGCACCCGAATATGGCTACACCTTC.

The CDR3 DNA sequence: TGTGCCAGCACCATGATAGCGGGTGCATACAATGAGCAGTTCTTC. It is translated as CASTMIAGAYNEQFF. This sequence joins TRBV6-5 and TRBJ2-1, with 7 bases lining up with TRBD2. This CDR3 is built from 15 residues. Trimming took 7 bases from V and 4 from J; bases not matched to a gene: 10. The germline CDR1 and CDR2 sequences are MNHEY and SVGAGI.

The chain joins TRBV19 to TRBJ1-1; 7 nucleotides align to TRBD1. With V trimmed by 7 bases and J by 5 bases, 13 bases remained unmatched. CDR3 length: 15 residues. CDR1 and CDR2 (germline): LNHDA, SQIVND (reference sequence). CDR3 DNA sequence: TGTGCCAGTACAAAGGCGGCAGGGGGGAGAACTGAAGCTTTCTTT. Translation: CASTKAAGGRTEAFF.

This clone was counted a single time. The chain is built from TRBV11-2 and TRBJ2-7; D is unclear. Germline assignment: CDR1 SGHAT and CDR2 FQNNGV. The CDR3 has 11 amino acids. V gave up 4 bases and J gave up 9 bases, with 10 bases separating them. The CDR3 reads CASSSGSRQYF. The CDR3 nucleotides read TGTGCCAGCAGCTCCGGGTCTCGGCAGTACTTC.

The V and J genes are TRBV6-4 and TRBJ2-1, with D tentatively TRBD1 (5 bases). CDR1 is MRHNA and CDR2 is SNTAGT in the germline V gene. V was trimmed by 6 bases and J by 0 bases, leaving 12 bases between them. The CDR3 totals 15 residues. CDR3 protein: CASSRQRNSYNEQFF. CDR3 DNA: TGTGCCAGCAGCAGACAGCGAAACTCCTACAATGAGCAGTTCTTC.

The CDR3 coding sequence is TGTGCCAGCAGCGCTGGACCGACAGGACCCTATAGCAATCAGCCCCAGCATTTT. The encoded protein is CASSAGPTGPYSNQPQHF. The chain recombines TRBV13 with TRBJ1-5; the D gene is possibly TRBD1 (6 bases). V lost 5 bases and J lost 0, with 20 bases in between. CDR1 and CDR2 from the germline V gene are PRHDT and FYEKMQ (reference sequence). CDR3 size: 18 residues.

V and J are TRBV15 and TRBJ1-2; D not resolved. There are 13 residues in the CDR3. The germline CDR1 and CDR2 sequences are LNHNV and YYDKDF (reference sequence). V was trimmed by 3 bases and J by 4 bases, leaving 9 bases between them. CDR3 DNA: TGTGCCACCAGCAGCTCTATCCGCTATGGCTACACCTTC. It is translated as CATSSSIRYGYTF.

In its sample, this clone was seen once. The gene calls are TRBV4-1 and TRBJ1-5, with TRBD1 matching 9 bases. The ends lost 2 bases at V and 9 bases at J; junction bases unmatched: 11. This CDR3 has 16 amino acids. Germline values: CDR1 MGHRA, CDR2 YSYEKL. CDR3 DNA: TGCGCCAGCAGCCAACCCACCCAAGACAGGGGGACGCCCCAGCATTTT. Amino acids: CASSQPTQDRGTPQHF.

The CDR3 nucleotides are TGTGCCACCAGCAGAGGCCCCGTAGGGGGCTCTGAAAAACTGTTTTTT. Residues: CATSRGPVGGSEKLFF. This rearrangement joins TRBV15 to TRBJ1-4, with TRBD1 matching over 7 bases. The germline gives CDR1 LNHNV, CDR2 YYDKDF (reference sequence). The CDR3 contains 16 residues. V shed 1 base and J 7 bases; nucleotides not matched to a gene: 9.

The V call is TRBV6-4, the J call TRBJ1-5; D gene uncertain. CDR3 length: 13 amino acids. Per the germline V gene, CDR1 is MRHNA and CDR2 is SNTAGT. Trimming cost V 6 bases and J 7 bases, with 13 bases left between them. The CDR3, as DNA: TGTGCCAGCAGCCTACAATCGGGGCAGCCCCAGCATTTT. Amino acids: CASSLQSGQPQHF.

This clone has only a few counts. The rearrangement joins TRBV11-2 to TRBJ2-1; possibly TRBD2 for D (6 bases). Trimming pared 2 bases from V and 0 bases from J, leaving 11 bases between. The CDR3 totals 16 residues. Germline V gives CDR1 SGHAT, CDR2 FQNNGV. The CDR3 here is CASSLRRDSSYNEQFF. The CDR3 nucleotides are TGTGCCAGCAGCTTACGTCGGGACTCCTCCTACAATGAGCAGTTCTTC.

The chain employs TRBV2 and TRBJ1-2; TRBD1 might be the D (5 bases). The CDR3 totals 13 residues. V was shortened by 6 bases and J by 6 bases, with 14 bases between the two germline ends. Germline V gene sequence: CDR1 SNHLY, CDR2 FYNNEI. The CDR3 region has the DNA TGTGCCAGCAGCTACCCGGGAGGGGATGGCTACACCTTC. Translation: CASSYPGGDGYTF.

The J gene is TRBJ2-1, the V gene TRBV9; TRBD2 might be the D (5 bases). Trimming pared 0 bases from V and 7 bases from J, leaving 14 bases between. The CDR3 contains 15 residues. From germline, CDR1 is SGDLS and CDR2 YYNGEE. CDR3 in amino acids: CASSVGGGERNEQFF. The DNA of the CDR3 is TGTGCCAGCAGCGTAGGTGGTGGGGAGCGGAATGAGCAGTTCTTC.

V is TRBV28 and J is TRBJ2-7; possible D gene TRBD2, 7 bases. The CDR3 contains 14 residues. Trimming took off 6 bases at V and 3 bases at J, with 15 bases between the two ends. From germline, CDR1 is MDHEN and CDR2 SYDVKM. CDR3 sequence (DNA): TGTGCCAGCAGCCCTTGGGAGGGGGACTACGAGCAGTACTTC. Protein sequence: CASSPWEGDYEQYF.

DNA of the CDR3: TGTGCCAGCAGCTTATCTAGCGGGAGGCCAGATACGCAGTATTTT. This gives the protein CASSLSSGRPDTQYF. The J gene is TRBJ2-3, the V gene TRBV11-2; 11 positions agree with TRBD2. Trimming took 2 bases from V and 4 from J; bases not matched to a gene: 2. This CDR3 comprises 15 residues. In germline, CDR1 is SGHAT, CDR2 FQNNGV.

The rearrangement links TRBV28 to TRBJ1-6; D call uncertain. CDR3 length: 14 amino acids. Germline V CDR1 and CDR2: MDHEN, SYDVKM. V was pared by 3 bases and J by 7 bases, with 10 bases between. The CDR3 region is CASSFLSGNSPLHF. The CDR3 DNA reads TGTGCCAGCAGTTTTCTATCGGGAAATTCACCCCTCCACTTT.

This chain joins TRBV4-1 and TRBJ1-1; D may be TRBD1 (5 bases). This CDR3 comprises 19 residues. Deletions cut 0 bases from V and 6 bases from J, with 26 bases between. Germline values: CDR1 MGHRA, CDR2 YSYEKL. The CDR3 spells CASSQDITGVREGKAEAFF. Written as DNA, the CDR3 is TGCGCCAGCAGCCAAGATATAACGGGGGTTAGAGAGGGGAAGGCTGAAGCTTTCTTT.

The genes are TRBV21-1 and TRBJ2-7; the table assigns TRBD1, which was not confirmed against the DNA. TRBV21-1 is a pseudogene locus. The CDR3 is 16 residues long. Here the CDR3 reads CASSKVPRTGDYEQYF. The CDR3 DNA reads as TGTGCCAGCAGCAAAGTCCCAAGGACAGGGGACTACGAGCAGTACTTC.